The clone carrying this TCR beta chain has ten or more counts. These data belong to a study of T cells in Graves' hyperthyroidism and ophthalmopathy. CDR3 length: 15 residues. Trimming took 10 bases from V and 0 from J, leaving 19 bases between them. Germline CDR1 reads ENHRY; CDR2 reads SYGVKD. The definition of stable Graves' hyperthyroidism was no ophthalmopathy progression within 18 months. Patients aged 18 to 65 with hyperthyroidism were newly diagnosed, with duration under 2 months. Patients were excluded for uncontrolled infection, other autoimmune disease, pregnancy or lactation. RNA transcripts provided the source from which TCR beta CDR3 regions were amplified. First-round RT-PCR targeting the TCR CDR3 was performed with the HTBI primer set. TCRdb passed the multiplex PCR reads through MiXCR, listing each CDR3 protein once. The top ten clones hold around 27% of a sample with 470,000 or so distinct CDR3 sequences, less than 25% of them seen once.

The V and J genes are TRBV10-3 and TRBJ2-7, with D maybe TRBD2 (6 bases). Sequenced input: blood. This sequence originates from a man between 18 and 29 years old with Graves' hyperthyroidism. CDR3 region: CAKPPLTSNSYEQYF. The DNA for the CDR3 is TGTGCCAAACCCCCCTTGACTAGTAACTCCTACGAGCAGTACTTC.